The rows below give T cell receptor beta chains drawn from one sample of a study of memory CD8 T cells in hepatitis C reinfection. Generated by immunoSEQ multiplex PCR, the TCRdb table keeps only in-frame clones and is missing some. The sample shows some 190 clones, 50% to 75% of them seen only once. Sequencing used HCV tetramer-positive CD8+ T cells sorted from blood. These receptors were collected from a man aged 50 to 60 with hepatitis C virus infection. CDR3s include the opening cysteine and the closing phenylalanine or tryptophan. Size is omitted from some rows. Given values are once, few, many or a class for expanded clones.

TRBV4-2,once,TRBJ2-7,16,CASSQELSGSLGEQYF
TRBV29-1,NA,TRBJ2-7,14,CSAVRTGKGYEQYF
TRBV28,NA,TRBJ2-7,16,CASSTHPGRRSYEQYF
TRBV15,NA,TRBJ2-2,16,CATSTPSGANTGELFF
TRBV4-2,NA,TRBJ2-7,15,CASSPGLAAPYEQYF
TRBV4-1,NA,TRBJ1-6,15,CASRHATGDNSPLHF
TRBV2,NA,TRBJ2-4,18,CASSPLVGDPLAKNIQYF
TRBV4-1,large,TRBJ1-4,18,CASSQAQGLGGVNEKLFF
TRBV25-1,NA,TRBJ2-1,14,CATESTGQGNEQFF
TRBV18,large,TRBJ1-2,13,CASSPGQGHGYTF